A single sample gave rise to the 4 T cell receptor beta chains below, sequenced in a study of regulatory T cells in long-lasting Graves disease. The sample's time point: newly diagnosed GD, antithyroid drugs for less than 3 months. TCR sequences were obtained from RNA taken from PBMCs. With iRepertoire HTBI primers and Arm-PCR of CDR3 regions, TCR beta libraries were built. TCRdb independently ran MiXCR on the multiplex PCR reads; one entry per CDR3 protein. This sample yields more than 450,000 distinct CDR3 sequences, of which around 11% are seen a single time; roughly 8.9% belongs to the top ten. These data were likewise used in another study, on T cells in Graves' hyperthyroidism and ophthalmopathy.

The starting material was peripheral blood mononuclear cells (PBMCs), obtained at new diagnosis, from a patient treated with antithyroid drugs. Receptors originate from a woman aged 25 to 45 with Graves disease.

This clonotype was seen a few times. The J gene is TRBJ1-2, the V gene TRBV11-3; D is unclear. The CDR3 runs to 17 residues. Trimming took 0 bases from V and 2 from J, leaving 16 bases between them. CDR1 is SGHNT and CDR2 is YENEEA in the germline V gene. The CDR3 DNA reads TGTGCCAGCAGCTTAGATCTCCAGTCCCCGTTCAACTATGGCTACACCTTC. It encodes CASSLDLQSPFNYGYTF.

With regard to this clonotype: This may stem from a read error, because a much larger clone lies one nucleotide away. The V and J genes are TRBV19 and TRBJ2-1; D is unresolved. The CDR3 is 16 amino acids. CDR1 and CDR2 (germline): LNHDA, SQIVND (reference sequence). CDR3 DNA: TGTGCCAGTGGTATATCCGGAGACCCAATCCACAATGAGCAGTTCTTC. Its translation is CASGISGDPIHNEQFF.

The gene calls are TRBV18 and TRBJ2-2, with a tentative D call TRBD2 (6 bases). Looked up from germline, CDR1 is KGHSH and CDR2 is LQKENI. The V end was cut by 2 bases, the J end by 7 bases, with 11 bases between. CDR3 length: 14 amino acids. DNA for the CDR3: TGTGCCAGCTCACCAGGCGGGACGGGCGGGGAGCTGTTTTTT. Protein: CASSPGGTGGELFF.

In its sample, this clonotype was seen many times. This sequence joins TRBV28 and TRBJ2-2; D is ambiguous. The germline V gene encodes CDR1 MDHEN and CDR2 SYDVKM. V was clipped by 4 bases and J by 5 bases, with 17 bases between them. This CDR3 is built from 16 residues. The CDR3 here is CASSWMSAFRTGELFF. The CDR3 DNA sequence: TGTGCCAGCAGTTGGATGTCTGCTTTTAGGACCGGGGAGCTGTTTTTT. Complete variable domain (other parts from reference TRBV28 and TRBJ2-2): DVKVTQSSRYLVKRTGEKVFLECVQDMDHENMFWYRQDPGLGLRLIYFSYDVKMKEKGDIPEGYSVSREKKERFSLILESASTNQTSMYLCASSWMSAFRTGELFFGEGSRLTVL.